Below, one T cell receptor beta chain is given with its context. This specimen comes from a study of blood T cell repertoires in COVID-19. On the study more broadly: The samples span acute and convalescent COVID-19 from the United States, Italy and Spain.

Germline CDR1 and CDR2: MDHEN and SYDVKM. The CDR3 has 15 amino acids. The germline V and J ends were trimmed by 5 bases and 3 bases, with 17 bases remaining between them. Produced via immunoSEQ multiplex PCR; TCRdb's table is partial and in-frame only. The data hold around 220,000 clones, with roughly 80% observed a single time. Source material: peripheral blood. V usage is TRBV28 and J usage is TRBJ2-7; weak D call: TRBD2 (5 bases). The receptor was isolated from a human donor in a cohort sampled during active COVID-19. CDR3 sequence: CASSPPGLEVYEQYF. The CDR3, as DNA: TGTGCCAGCAGTCCGCCGGGGTTAGAGGTCTACGAGCAGTACTTC. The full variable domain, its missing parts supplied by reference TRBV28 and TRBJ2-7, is DVKVTQSSRYLVKRTGEKVFLECVQDMDHENMFWYRQDPGLGLRLIYFSYDVKMKEKGDIPEGYSVSREKKERFSLILESASTNQTSMYLCASSPPGLEVYEQYFGPGTRLTVT.